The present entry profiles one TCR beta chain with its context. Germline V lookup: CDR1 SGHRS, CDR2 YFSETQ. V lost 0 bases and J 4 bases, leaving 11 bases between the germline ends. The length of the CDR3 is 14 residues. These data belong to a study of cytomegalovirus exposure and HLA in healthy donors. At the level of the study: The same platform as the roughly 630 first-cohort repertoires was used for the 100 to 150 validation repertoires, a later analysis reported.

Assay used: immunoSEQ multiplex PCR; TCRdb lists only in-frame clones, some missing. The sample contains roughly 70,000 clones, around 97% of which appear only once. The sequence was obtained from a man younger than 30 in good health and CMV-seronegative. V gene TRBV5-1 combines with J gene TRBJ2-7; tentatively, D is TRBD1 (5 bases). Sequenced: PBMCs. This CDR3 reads CASSLAWGEYEQYF. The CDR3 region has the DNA TGCGCCAGCAGCTTGGCTTGGGGCGAGTACGAGCAGTACTTC.